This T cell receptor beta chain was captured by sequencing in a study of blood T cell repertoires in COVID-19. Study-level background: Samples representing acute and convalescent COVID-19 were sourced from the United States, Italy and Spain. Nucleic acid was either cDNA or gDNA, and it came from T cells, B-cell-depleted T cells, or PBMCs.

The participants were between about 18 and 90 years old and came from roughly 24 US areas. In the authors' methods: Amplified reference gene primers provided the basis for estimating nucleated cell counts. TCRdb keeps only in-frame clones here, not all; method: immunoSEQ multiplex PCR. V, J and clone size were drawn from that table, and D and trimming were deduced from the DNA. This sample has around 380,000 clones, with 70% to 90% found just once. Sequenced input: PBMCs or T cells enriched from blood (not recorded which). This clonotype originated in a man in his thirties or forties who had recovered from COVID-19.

This CDR3 reads CASSLGVGVGEAFF. The CDR3, as DNA: TGTGCCAGCAGCCTCGGGGTGGGAGTTGGTGAAGCTTTCTTT. The V and J genes are TRBV7-8 and TRBJ1-1; D remains unclear. The germline V and J ends were trimmed by 5 bases and 7 bases, with 17 bases remaining between them. CDR3 length: 14 residues. The germline CDR1 and CDR2 sequences are SGHVS and FQNEAQ.